This T cell receptor beta chain came from a study of sequential checkpoint blockade in melanoma. From germline, CDR1 is SQVTM and CDR2 ANQGSEA. The CDR3 consists of 13 residues. V was pared by 2 bases and J by 4 bases, with 11 bases between. This sample's treatment: randomized to nivolumab then ipilimumab (arm A) or the reverse (arm B). No patient had prior DNA-damaging chemotherapy. The repertoire was sequenced with immunoSEQ multiplex PCR; TCRdb's copy has only in-frame clones and lacks some. This repertoire shows roughly 10,000 clones, around four fifths found once; its top ten account for over 11%.

This receptor was taken from a human donor with melanoma. The chain uses TRBV29-1 and TRBJ1-2; no clear D. The material was CD8+ T cells sorted from blood (inferred from file names), obtained from a patient given nivolumab and ipilimumab in sequence. The CDR3 coding sequence is TGCAGCGTTGAAACCGGGGAAGTCTATGGCTACACCTTC. Its protein is CSVETGEVYGYTF. The full variable domain, in which reference TRBV29-1 and TRBJ1-2 provide the parts outside the CDR3, is SAVISQKPSRDICQRGTSLTIQCQVDSQVTMMFWYRQQPGQSLTLIATANQGSEATYESGFVIDKFPISRPNLTFSTLTVSNMSPEDSSIYLCSVETGEVYGYTFGSGTRLTVV.